Reported below is one TCR beta chain. The target antigen is unknown. The sample originates from a study of T cell responses to AZD1222 COVID-19 vaccine. General observations from the study: Donors skewed white British and female; clonal diversity was possibly underestimated.

The assay was immunoSEQ multiplex PCR, and TCRdb's table has in-frame clones only and misses some. The table includes more than 120,000 clones, about 90% detected once. With V trimmed by 3 bases and J by 1 base, 5 bases remained unmatched. This CDR3 spans 15 amino acids. The V gene's germline CDR1 is SGHTA and CDR2 FQGNSA. V usage is TRBV7-2 and J usage is TRBJ2-7, with 8 positions matching TRBD1. The sequences come from peripheral blood, collected 28 days after the second AZD1222 dose. This receptor was obtained from an adult who received the AZD1222 COVID-19 vaccine. As DNA, the CDR3 is TGTGCCAGCAGCTTGGGACAGGTACCATCCTACGAGCAGTACTTC. Protein: CASSLGQVPSYEQYF. Variable domain in full (rest from reference TRBV7-2 and TRBJ2-7): GAGVSQSPSNKVTEKGKDVELRCDPISGHTALYWYRQSLGQGLEFLIYFQGNSAPDKSGLPSDRFSAERTGGSVSTLTIQRTQQEDSAVYLCASSLGQVPSYEQYFGPGTRLTVT.